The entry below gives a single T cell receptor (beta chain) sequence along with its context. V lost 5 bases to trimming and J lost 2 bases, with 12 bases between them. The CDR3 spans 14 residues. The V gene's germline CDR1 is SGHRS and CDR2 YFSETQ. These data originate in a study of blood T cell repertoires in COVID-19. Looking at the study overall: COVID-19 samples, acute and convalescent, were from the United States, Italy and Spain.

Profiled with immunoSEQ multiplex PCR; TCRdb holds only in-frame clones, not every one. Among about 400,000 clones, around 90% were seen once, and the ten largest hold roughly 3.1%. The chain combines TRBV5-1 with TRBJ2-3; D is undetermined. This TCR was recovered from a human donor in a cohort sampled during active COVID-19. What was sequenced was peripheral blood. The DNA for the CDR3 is TGCGCCAGCAGTAGTATCTTAAACACAGATACGCAGTATTTT. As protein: CASSSILNTDTQYF.